This TCR beta chain came from a study of blood T cell repertoires in COVID-19. V was cut by 2 bases and J by 8 bases, with 15 bases left in between. The CDR3 is 15 amino acids. Looked up from germline, CDR1 is MGHRA and CDR2 is YSYEKL. Under the authors' procedure: It was from reference gene primer amplification that nucleated cell counts were estimated. Here immunoSEQ multiplex PCR was the method, and the copy in TCRdb shows in-frame clones only, minus some. The V and J calls and clone size are taken from that table; D and trimming were inferred from the DNA. This table has 90,000 to 120,000 clones, roughly 82% appearing once.

This sequence was found in a man aged 55 to 69 with acute or convalescent COVID-19. Source material: peripheral blood. The V call is TRBV4-1, the J call TRBJ1-4; D might be TRBD1 (6 bases). CDR3 amino acids: CASSQRGARQEKLFF. In DNA, the CDR3 is TGCGCCAGCAGCCAACGGGGGGCGCGTCAGGAAAAACTGTTTTTT.